This T cell receptor (beta chain) was sequenced in a study of CD8 T cells in Susac syndrome (dated by TCRdb to about 2019). Regarding the complete study: Among the sequenced Susac syndrome patients, 5 or 6 had clinically active disease and under 10 were in clinical remission. Susac syndrome patients were therapy-naive, on corticosteroids (some also receiving IVIg), or on IVIg alone at blood withdrawal. Whether CD8+ T cell activation and differentiation in Susac syndrome was antigen driven was tested using repertoire sequencing. The study compared CD8+ T cell repertoire clonality among 12 healthy donors, roughly 14 Susac syndrome patients and roughly 15 multiple sclerosis patients.

Peripheral blood CD8+ and CD4+ T cells from healthy donors, Susac syndrome patients and multiple sclerosis patients were profiled by high-throughput TCR beta sequencing. Susac syndrome patients met recently defined diagnostic criteria for definite or probable disease. Bulk CD8+ and CD4+ T cells were purified by magnetic negative isolation, while CD8+ TEMRA cells were enriched using FACS. Blood was drawn into EDTA tubes, processed within 24 hours, and PBMCs were isolated by density gradient centrifugation. PBMCs intended for TCR sequencing were frozen in liquid nitrogen and were later thawed in a 37 degrees C water bath. The sorted or isolated CD4+, CD8+ and CD8+ TEMRA cells reached a purity of at least 90%. RNA was extracted with the RNeasy kit and about 0.5 to 1 ug was reverse transcribed using random hexamers. The immunoSEQ multiplex PCR assay, which covers 54 Vbeta and 13 Jbeta segments, was used to amplify TCR beta CDR3 regions. Bias from PCR amplification was corrected by using a synthetic template baseline for primer optimization and for computational correction. As for the original processing: Reads were annotated to V, D and J genes according to IMGT and were analyzed with immunoSEQ Analyzer, with only productive sequences retained. To calculate clonality, Shannon entropy was normalized by log2 of the number of productive unique sequences and then subtracted from one. Public and private clones were assessed among the 100 most prevalent clones of each patient and control. Clones were defined as Susac-specific if absent from the healthy and MS cohorts, from 900 to 1,300 published viral clones and from other ImmuneACCESS disease sequences. The public sequencing data were trimmed at Q25 with fastp and processed into clonotypes with MiXCR by TCRdb, which kept only in-frame beta chains. Rows with a matching CDR3 protein are joined into one entry that keeps the most common DNA and genes. The V and J calls here are based on TCRdb, not the publication. The sample contains 75,000 to 80,000 distinct CDR3 sequences, 94% of them found a single time. The ten top clones hold about 0.52% of the sample.

Worth noting for this clonotype: Its antigen remains undetermined. No base quality values were provided; no much bigger clone lies one nucleotide off.

Results and caveats for the whole study, not just this receptor: Clonal expansion was seen in Susac syndrome CD8+ repertoires, peaking in CD8+ TEMRA cells and being greater in clinically active patients than in remitting ones. Sixteen and five Susac-specific public clones were found in the total CD8+ and CD8+ TEMRA repertoires, respectively. The TCR sequencing and HLA analysis was acknowledged to have included a relatively small number of individuals.

CDR1 LGHNA and CDR2 YSLEER were looked up in the germline V gene. The CDR3 measures 13 amino acids from cysteine to phenylalanine. Only the CDR3 portion is preserved as DNA: 39 bases, with reading frame beginning at the first base. The germline ends are 14 bases apart after V is trimmed by 1 base and J by 13 bases. The rearrangement combines TRBV4-3 with TRBJ2-1; possibly the D gene is TRBD2, per 5 matching bases. The specimen was CD8+ T cells from PBMCs. This clonotype originated in a human donor with Susac syndrome. The encoded CDR3 is CASSQGGVEEQFF. The DNA sequence is given as TGCGCCAGCAGCCAAGGAGGAGTGGAGGAACAGTTCTTC.